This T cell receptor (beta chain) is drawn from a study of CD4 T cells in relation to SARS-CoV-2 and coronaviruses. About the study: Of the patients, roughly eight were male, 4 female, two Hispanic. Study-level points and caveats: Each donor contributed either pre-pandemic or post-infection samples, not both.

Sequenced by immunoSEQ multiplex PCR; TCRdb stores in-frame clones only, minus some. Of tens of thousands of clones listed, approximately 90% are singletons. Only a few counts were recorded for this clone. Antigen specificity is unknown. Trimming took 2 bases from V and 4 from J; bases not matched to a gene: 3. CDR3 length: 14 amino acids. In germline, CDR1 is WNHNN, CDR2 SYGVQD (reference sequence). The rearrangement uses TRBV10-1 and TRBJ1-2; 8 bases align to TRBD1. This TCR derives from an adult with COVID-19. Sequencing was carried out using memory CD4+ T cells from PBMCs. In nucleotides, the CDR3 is TGCGCCAGCAGTGAGACAGGGGGGACCTATGGCTACACCTTC. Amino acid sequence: CASSETGGTYGYTF.